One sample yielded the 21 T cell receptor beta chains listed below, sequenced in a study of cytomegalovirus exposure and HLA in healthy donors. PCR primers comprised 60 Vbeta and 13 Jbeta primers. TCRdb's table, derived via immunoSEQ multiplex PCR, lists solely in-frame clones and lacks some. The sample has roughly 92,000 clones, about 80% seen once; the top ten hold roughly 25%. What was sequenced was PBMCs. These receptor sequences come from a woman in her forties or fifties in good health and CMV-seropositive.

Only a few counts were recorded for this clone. The CDR3 DNA reads as TGTGCCAGCAGCCAGGGGAGTTCCTACGAGCAGTACTTC. As protein: CASSQGSSYEQYF. This sequence joins TRBV6-5 and TRBJ2-7, with D perhaps TRBD1 (6 bases). CDR1 and CDR2 from the germline V gene are MNHEY and SVGAGI. V gave up 6 bases and J gave up 1 base, with 10 bases separating them. CDR3 length equals 13 residues.

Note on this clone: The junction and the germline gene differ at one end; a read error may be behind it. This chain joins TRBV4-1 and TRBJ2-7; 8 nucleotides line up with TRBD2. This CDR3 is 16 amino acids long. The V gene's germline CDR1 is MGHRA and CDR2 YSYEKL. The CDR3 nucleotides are TGTGCCAGCAGCCATAGTAGCGGGGATAGCTCCTACGAGCAGTACTTC. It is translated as CASSHSSGDSSYEQYF.

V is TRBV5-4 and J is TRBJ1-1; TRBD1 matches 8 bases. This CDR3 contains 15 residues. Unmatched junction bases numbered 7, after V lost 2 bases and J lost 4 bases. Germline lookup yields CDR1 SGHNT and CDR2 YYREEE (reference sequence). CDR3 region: CASSFQGAPGTEAFF. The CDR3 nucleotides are TGTGCCAGCAGCTTTCAGGGGGCGCCGGGCACTGAAGCTTTCTTT.

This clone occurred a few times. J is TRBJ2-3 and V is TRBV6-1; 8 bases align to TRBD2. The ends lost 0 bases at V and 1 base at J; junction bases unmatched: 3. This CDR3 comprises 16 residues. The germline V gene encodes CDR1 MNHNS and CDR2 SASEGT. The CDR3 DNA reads TGTGCCAGCAGTGAAGCGGCGGGGGGAGGCACAGATACGCAGTATTTT. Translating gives CASSEAAGGGTDTQYF.

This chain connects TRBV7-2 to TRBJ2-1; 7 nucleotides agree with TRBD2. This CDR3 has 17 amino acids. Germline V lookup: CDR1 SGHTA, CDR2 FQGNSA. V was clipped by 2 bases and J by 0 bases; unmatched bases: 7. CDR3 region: CASSLFFAGASYNEQFF. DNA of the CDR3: TGTGCCAGCAGCTTATTCTTTGCGGGAGCCTCCTACAATGAGCAGTTCTTC. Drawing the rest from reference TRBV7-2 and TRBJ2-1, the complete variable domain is GAGVSQSPSNKVTEKGKDVELRCDPISGHTALYWYRQSLGQGLEFLIYFQGNSAPDKSGLPSDRFSAERTGGSVSTLTIQRTQQEDSAVYLCASSLFFAGASYNEQFFGPGTRLTVL.

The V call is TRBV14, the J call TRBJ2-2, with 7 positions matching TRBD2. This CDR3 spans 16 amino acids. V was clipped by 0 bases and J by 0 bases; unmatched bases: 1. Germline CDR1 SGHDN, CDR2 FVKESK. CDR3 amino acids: CASSQEAGSNTGELFF. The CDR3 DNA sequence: TGTGCCAGCAGCCAAGAAGCGGGATCGAACACCGGGGAGCTGTTTTTT.

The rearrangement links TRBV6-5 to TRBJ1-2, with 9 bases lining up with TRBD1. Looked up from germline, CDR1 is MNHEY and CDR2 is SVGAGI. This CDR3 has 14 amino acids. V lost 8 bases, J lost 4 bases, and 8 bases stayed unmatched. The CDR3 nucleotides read TGTGCCAGCCTTACTCCGGGACAGGGCTATGGCTACACCTTC. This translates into CASLTPGQGYGYTF.

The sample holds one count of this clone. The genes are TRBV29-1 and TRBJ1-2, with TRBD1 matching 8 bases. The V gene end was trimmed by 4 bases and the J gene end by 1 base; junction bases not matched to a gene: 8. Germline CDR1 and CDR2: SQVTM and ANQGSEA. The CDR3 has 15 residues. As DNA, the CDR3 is TGCAGCGTTGCGGTGTCCGGACAGGGTAACTATGGCTACACCTTC. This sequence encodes CSVAVSGQGNYGYTF.

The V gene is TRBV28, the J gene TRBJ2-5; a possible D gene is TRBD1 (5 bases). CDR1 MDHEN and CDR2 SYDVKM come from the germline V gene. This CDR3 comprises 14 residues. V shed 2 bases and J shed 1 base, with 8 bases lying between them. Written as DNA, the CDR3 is TGTGCCAGCAGTTTAAGAGACAGCCAAGAGACCCAGTACTTC. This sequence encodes CASSLRDSQETQYF.

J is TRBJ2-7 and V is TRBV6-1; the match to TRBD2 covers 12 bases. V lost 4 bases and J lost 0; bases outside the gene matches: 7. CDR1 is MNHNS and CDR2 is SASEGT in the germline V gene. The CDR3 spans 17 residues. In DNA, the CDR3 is TGTGCCAGCAGTGCCGGACTAGCGGGGAGCTTCTCCTACGAGCAGTACTTC. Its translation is CASSAGLAGSFSYEQYF.

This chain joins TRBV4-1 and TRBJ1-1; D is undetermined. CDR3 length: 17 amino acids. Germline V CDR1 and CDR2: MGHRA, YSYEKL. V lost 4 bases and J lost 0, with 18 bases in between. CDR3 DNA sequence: TGCGCCAGCAGCCGCCCGTTCCGGACGGGATTGAACACTGAAGCTTTCTTT. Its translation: CASSRPFRTGLNTEAFF.

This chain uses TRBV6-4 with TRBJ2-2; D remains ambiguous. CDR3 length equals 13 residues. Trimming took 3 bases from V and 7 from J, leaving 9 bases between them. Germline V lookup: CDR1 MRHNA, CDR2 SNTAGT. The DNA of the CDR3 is TGTGCCAGCAGTGAAGTTCCGGGCGGGGAGCTGTTTTTT. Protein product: CASSEVPGGELFF.

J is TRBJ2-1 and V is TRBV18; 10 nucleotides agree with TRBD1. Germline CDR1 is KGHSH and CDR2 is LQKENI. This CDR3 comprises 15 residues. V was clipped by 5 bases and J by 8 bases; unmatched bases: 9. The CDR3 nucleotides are TGTGCCAGCTCAAGCCGGGACAGGGGAGTATATGAGCAGTTCTTC. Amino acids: CASSSRDRGVYEQFF.

This CDR3 is CASSRGAGGEQYV. CDR3 nucleotide sequence: TGCGCCAGCAGCCGGGGCGCGGGAGGCGAGCAGTACGTC. This sequence joins TRBV4-1 and TRBJ2-7, with TRBD2 matching 8 bases. V was pared by 4 bases and J by 6 bases, with 5 bases of the junction left unmatched. Germline CDR1 MGHRA, CDR2 YSYEKL. This CDR3 region has 13 residues.

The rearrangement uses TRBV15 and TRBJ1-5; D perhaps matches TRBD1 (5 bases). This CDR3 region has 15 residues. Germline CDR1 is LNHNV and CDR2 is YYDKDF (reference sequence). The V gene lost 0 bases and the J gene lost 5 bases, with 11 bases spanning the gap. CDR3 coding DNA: TGTGCCACCAGCAGAGATCGGGGGGTTTATCAGCCCCAGCATTTT. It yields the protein CATSRDRGVYQPQHF.

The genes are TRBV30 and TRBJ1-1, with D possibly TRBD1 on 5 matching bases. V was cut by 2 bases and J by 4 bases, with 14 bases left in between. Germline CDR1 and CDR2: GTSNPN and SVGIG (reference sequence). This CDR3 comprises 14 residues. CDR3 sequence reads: CAWSPITGGTEAFF. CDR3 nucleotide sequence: TGTGCCTGGAGTCCTATCACGGGGGGCACTGAAGCTTTCTTT.

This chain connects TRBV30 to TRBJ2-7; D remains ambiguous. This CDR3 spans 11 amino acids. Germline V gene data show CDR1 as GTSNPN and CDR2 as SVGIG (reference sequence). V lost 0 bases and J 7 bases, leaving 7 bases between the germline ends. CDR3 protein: CAWSVQTEQYV. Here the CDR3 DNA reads TGTGCCTGGAGTGTACAAACGGAGCAGTACGTC.

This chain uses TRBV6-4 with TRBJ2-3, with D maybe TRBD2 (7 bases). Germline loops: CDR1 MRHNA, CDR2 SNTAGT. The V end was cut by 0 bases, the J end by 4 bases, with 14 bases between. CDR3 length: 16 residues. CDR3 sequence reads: CASSDSEGGGPDTQYF. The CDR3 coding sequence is TGTGCCAGCAGTGACTCCGAGGGCGGGGGCCCAGATACGCAGTATTTT.

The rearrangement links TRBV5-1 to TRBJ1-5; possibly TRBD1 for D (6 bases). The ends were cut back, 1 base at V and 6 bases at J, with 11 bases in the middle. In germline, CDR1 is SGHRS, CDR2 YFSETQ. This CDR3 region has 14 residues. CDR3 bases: TGCGCCAGCAGCTTGACAGGGTATGGTCAGCCCCAGCATTTT. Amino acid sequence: CASSLTGYGQPQHF.

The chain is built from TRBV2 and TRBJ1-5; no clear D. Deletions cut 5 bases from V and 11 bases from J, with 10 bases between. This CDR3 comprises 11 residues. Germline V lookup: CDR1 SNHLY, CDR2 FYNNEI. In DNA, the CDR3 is TGTGCCAGCAGTCGATCGGGGTCCCAGCATTTT. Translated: CASSRSGSQHF.

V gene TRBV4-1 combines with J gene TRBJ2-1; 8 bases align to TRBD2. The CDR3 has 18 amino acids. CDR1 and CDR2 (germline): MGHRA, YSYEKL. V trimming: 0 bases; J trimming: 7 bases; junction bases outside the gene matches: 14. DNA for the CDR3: TGCGCCAGCAGCCAAGAGAGGGTATTAGCGGGGAAGGTTAATGAGCAGTTCTTC. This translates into CASSQERVLAGKVNEQFF.